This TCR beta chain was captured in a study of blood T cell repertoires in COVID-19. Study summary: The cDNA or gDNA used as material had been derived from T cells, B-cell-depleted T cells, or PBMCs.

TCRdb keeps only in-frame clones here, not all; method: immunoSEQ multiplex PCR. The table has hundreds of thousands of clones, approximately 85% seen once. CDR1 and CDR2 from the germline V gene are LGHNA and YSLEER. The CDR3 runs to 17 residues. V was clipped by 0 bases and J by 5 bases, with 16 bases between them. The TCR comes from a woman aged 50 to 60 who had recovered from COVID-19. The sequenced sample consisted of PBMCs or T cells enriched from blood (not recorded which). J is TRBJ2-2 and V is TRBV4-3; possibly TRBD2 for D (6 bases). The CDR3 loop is CASSQDLSGRGTGELFF. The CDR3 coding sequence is TGCGCCAGCAGCCAAGATCTGTCCGGGAGAGGTACCGGGGAGCTGTTTTTT.